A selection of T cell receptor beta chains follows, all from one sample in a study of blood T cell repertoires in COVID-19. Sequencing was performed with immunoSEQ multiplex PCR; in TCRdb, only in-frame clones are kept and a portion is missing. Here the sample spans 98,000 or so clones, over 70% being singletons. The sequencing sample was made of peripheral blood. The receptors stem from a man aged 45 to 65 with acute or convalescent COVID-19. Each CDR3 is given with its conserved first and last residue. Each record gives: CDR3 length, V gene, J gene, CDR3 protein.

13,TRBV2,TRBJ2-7,CASSEDRGDEQYF
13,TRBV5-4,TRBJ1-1,CASSLGGNTEAFF
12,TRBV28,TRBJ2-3,CASRRLEDTQYF
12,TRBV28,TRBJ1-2,CASSFLEYGYTF
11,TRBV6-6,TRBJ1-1,CASSSRAEAFF
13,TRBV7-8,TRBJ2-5,CASSSTSQETQYF
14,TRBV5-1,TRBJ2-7,CASSPGLAPYEQYF
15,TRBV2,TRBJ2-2,CASSEASLNTGELFF
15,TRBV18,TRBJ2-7,CASSPGASSSYEQYF
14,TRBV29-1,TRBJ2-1,CSGSGQGIYNEQFF
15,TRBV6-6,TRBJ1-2,CASTYQDSRNYGYTF
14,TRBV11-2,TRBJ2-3,CASSHPTGSDTQYF
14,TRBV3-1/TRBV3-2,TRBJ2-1,CASSQSVGNHEQFF
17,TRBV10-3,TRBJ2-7,CAISGISGSTTVYEQYF
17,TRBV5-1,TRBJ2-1,CASSLAKLAGVRDEQFF
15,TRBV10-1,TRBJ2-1,CASSDQGGSYNEQFF
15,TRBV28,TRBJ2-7,CASSHSLAGPYEQYF
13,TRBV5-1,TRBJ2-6,CASSRSGANVLTF
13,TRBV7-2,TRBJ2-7,CASSRGLPHEQYF
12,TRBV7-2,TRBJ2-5,CASSTRTGSQYF
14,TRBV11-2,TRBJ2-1,CASSFGQTYNEQFF
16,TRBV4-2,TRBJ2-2,CASSLRPETNTGELFF
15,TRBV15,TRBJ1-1,CATSRDTVQGSEAFF
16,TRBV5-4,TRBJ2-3,CASSSRTGGVTDTQYF
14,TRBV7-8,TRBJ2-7,CASSQKGGSYEQYF
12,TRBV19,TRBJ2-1,CASSSGGNEQFF
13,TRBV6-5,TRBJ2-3,CASRSSGTDTQYF
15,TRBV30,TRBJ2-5,CAWSVPPYKRETQYF
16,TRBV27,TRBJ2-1,CASSSTLADSYNEQFF
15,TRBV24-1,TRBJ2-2,CATSGDSLTTGELFF
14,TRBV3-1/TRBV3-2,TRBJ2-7,CASSPGALTYEQYF
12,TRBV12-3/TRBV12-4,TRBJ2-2,CASSPDTGELFF
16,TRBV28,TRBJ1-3,CASSPLQASSGNTIYF
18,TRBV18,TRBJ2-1,CASSPQLAGVHAYNEQFF
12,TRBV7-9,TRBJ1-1,CASSRDFSEAFF
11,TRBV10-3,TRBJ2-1,CATLATEEQFF
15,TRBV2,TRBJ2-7,CASSREREGRREQYF
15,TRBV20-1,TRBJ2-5,CSASRPEGQKETQYF
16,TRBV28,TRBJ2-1,CASSLFRRERYNEQFF
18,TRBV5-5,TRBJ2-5,CASSLRAGGTMYQETQYF
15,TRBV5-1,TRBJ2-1,CASSLVGRGLDEQFF
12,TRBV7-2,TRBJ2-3,CASLDLADTQYF
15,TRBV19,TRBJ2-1,CASAQTGTGANEQFF
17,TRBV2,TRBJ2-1,CASSYSGLAGVYNEQFF
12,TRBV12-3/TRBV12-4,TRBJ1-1,CASSLGHTEAFF
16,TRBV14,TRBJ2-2,CASFVVSGRNTGELFF
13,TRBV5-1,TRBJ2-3,CASSLQGTDTQYF
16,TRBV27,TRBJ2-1,CASSLSPGLAGGRVFF
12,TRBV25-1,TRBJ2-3,CASSDGGGTQYF
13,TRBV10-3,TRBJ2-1,CAISGVGYNEQFF
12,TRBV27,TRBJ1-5,CASSPRGQPQHF
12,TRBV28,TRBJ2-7,CASSPPLGQKHF
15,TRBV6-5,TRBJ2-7,CASSTKGAFSHEQYF
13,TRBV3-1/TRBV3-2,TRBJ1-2,CASSLSSGEGYTF
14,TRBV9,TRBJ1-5,CASSVGQNNQPQHF
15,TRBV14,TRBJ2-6,CASSAYSPGANVLTF
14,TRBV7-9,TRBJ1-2,CASSYNRGDYGYTF
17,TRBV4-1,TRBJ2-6,CASSQEGTHSGANVLTF
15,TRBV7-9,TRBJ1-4,CASSPWTGTGEKLFF
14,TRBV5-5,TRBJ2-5,CASSYRDRQETQYF